The clone carrying this TCR beta chain occurred once. Its antigen is unknown. This record comes from a study of cytomegalovirus exposure and HLA in healthy donors. Study results and caveats: The classifier reportedly diagnosed cytomegalovirus status with high specificity and sensitivity.

The CDR3 contains 15 residues. CDR1 is MNHNS, CDR2 SASEGT, per germline. The V gene lost 10 bases and the J gene lost 4 bases, with 20 bases spanning the gap. 13 Jbeta primers and 60 Vbeta primers were used for the PCR. TCRdb's copy holds only in-frame clones and misses some; the assay was immunoSEQ multiplex PCR. The profile shows approximately 220,000 clones, roughly 80% of them singletons. This clonotype was sampled from a girl between 10 and 17 years old in good health and CMV-seronegative. Material for sequencing was PBMCs. The genes are TRBV6-1 and TRBJ2-1; the D gene is possibly TRBD2 (6 bases). The CDR3 spells CATIGGSGSYNEQFF. As DNA, the CDR3 is TGTGCCACCATTGGAGGGAGCGGGTCGTACAATGAGCAGTTCTTC.